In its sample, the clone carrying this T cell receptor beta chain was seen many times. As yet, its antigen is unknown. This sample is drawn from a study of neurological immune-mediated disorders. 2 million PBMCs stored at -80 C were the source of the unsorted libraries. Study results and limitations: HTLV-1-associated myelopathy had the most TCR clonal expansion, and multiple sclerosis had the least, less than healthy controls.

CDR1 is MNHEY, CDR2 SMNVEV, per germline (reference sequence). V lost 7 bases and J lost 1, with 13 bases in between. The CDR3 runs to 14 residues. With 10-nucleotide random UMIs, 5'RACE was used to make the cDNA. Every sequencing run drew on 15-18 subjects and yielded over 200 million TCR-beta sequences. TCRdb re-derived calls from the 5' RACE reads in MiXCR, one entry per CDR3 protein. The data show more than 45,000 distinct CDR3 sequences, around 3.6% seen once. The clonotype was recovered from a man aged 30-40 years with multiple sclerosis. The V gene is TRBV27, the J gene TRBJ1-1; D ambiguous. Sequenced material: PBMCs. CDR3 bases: TGTGCCAGCAACCCCTCCAGAGGGAACACTGAAGCTTTCTTT. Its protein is CASNPSRGNTEAFF.